Sequencing of this T cell receptor beta chain was carried out in a study of blood T cell repertoires in COVID-19. Overall study context: Some COVID-19 samples were acute and others convalescent; all came from the United States, Italy and Spain. PBMCs, B-cell-depleted T cells, or T cells provided the cDNA or gDNA that made up the material.

V was pared by 3 bases and J by 4 bases, with 7 bases between. The germline gives CDR1 KGHSH, CDR2 LQKENI. CDR3 length: 12 amino acids. The repertoire was sequenced with immunoSEQ multiplex PCR; TCRdb's copy has only in-frame clones and lacks some. The sample shows 68,000 or so clones, 87% of them seen only once. This sequence joins TRBV18 and TRBJ2-7; tentative D call: TRBD2 (6 bases). This sequence originates from a woman aged 50 to 60 with COVID-19, enrolled during active disease. The sequencing input was peripheral blood. The CDR3: CASSPGRYEQYF. Here the CDR3 DNA reads TGTGCCAGCTCACCCGGGAGATACGAGCAGTACTTC.